Listed below are T cell receptor beta chains from one sample, sequenced in a study of blood T cell repertoires in COVID-19. Sequencing used immunoSEQ multiplex PCR; TCRdb keeps in-frame clones, though not all of them. Here the sample spans about 170,000 clones, 86% being singletons. Sequences were obtained from peripheral blood. The origin of the receptors is a man between 50 and 59 years old with active or convalescent COVID-19. CDR3s include the opening cysteine and the closing phenylalanine or tryptophan. D genes are given only for firm matches. Clone sizes are given selectively: once, few, many, or a class where the clone is expanded.

J | V | size | D | CDR3 | DNA
TRBJ1-1 | TRBV12-3/TRBV12-4 | NA | NA | CASSQDRNTEAFF | TGTGCCAGCAGCCAGGACAGGAACACTGAAGCTTTCTTT
TRBJ2-1 | TRBV5-1 | NA | TRBD1 | CASSNRDRVNNEQFF | TGCGCCAGCAGCAACCGGGACAGGGTTAACAATGAGCAGTTCTTC
TRBJ1-4 | TRBV27 | NA | NA | CASSLLQATNEKLFF | TGTGCCAGCAGTTTATTACAGGCAACTAATGAAAAACTGTTTTTT
TRBJ1-1 | TRBV4-1 | NA | NA | CASSQNGAVRTEAFF | TGCGCCAGCAGCCAAAATGGGGCCGTCCGCACTGAAGCTTTCTTT
TRBJ1-2 | TRBV7-2 | NA | NA | CASRSQGAGYGYTF | TGTGCCAGCAGATCACAGGGCGCTGGCTATGGCTACACCTTC
TRBJ1-6 | TRBV7-6 | NA | NA | CASSLVGWDPAGTYNSPLHF | TGTGCCAGCAGCTTAGTCGGGTGGGATCCGGCAGGGACCTATAATTCACCCCTCCACTTT
TRBJ1-1 | TRBV5-5 | NA | NA | CASSLDPRGTEAFF | TGTGCCAGCAGCCTAGACCCCAGGGGCACTGAAGCTTTCTTT
TRBJ1-4 | TRBV6-5 | NA | NA | CATQKGGDEKLFF | TGTGCCACCCAAAAAGGGGGGGATGAAAAACTGTTTTTT
TRBJ1-1 | TRBV7-3 | NA | NA | CARGRGLMNTEAFF | TGTGCCAGGGGGAGGGGCCTAATGAACACTGAAGCTTTCTTT
TRBJ1-6 | TRBV6-1 | NA | NA | CASSELAGLSYNSPLHF | TGTGCCAGCAGTGAATTGGCAGGGCTCTCCTATAATTCACCCCTCCACTTT
TRBJ1-5 | TRBV30 | NA | TRBD1 | CAWSPDRENQPQHF | TGTGCCTGGAGCCCCGACAGGGAAAATCAGCCCCAGCATTTT
TRBJ2-4 | TRBV9 | NA | TRBD1 | CASSATLATGGIQYF | TGTGCCAGCAGCGCGACTCTCGCGACAGGGGGGATTCAGTACTTC
TRBJ1-2 | TRBV6-2/TRBV6-3 | NA | TRBD1 | CASSWTGNYGYTF | TGTGCCAGCAGCTGGACAGGGAACTATGGCTACACCTTC
TRBJ2-3 | TRBV7-2 | once | TRBD2 | CASRLHLAGSGDTQYF | TGTGCCAGCCGCCTCCATCTAGCGGGGAGTGGAGATACGCAGTATTTT
TRBJ1-2 | TRBV4-3 | NA | NA | CASSPGQHDYGYTF | TGCGCCAGCAGCCCCGGACAACATGACTATGGCTACACCTTC
TRBJ2-7 | TRBV7-2 | few | TRBD1 | CASSLDPSGQGYEQYF | TGTGCCAGCAGCTTAGACCCCTCGGGACAGGGCTACGAGCAGTACTTC
TRBJ2-1 | TRBV5-1 | NA | TRBD2 | CASSLGSGSYNEQFF | TGCGCCAGCAGCTTGGGTAGCGGGAGTTACAATGAGCAGTTCTTC
TRBJ1-1 | TRBV27 | NA | NA | CASRLEVYSEAFF | TGTGCCAGCAGATTAGAGGTGTACTCTGAAGCTTTCTTT
TRBJ1-1 | TRBV24-1 | NA | NA | CATAGGAESTEAFF | TGTGCCACCGCGGGGGGCGCGGAAAGCACTGAAGCTTTCTTT
TRBJ1-5 | TRBV6-6 | NA | NA | CASSYGEEPQHF | TGTGCCAGCAGTTACGGGGAGGAGCCCCAGCATTTT
TRBJ1-5 | TRBV27 | NA | NA | CASSLSPRNQPQHF | TGTGCCAGCAGTTTATCCCCCAGAAATCAGCCCCAGCATTTT
TRBJ2-2 | TRBV9 | NA | NA | CASSVEVSGPTGELFF | TGTGCCAGCAGCGTAGAAGTTAGCGGTCCCACCGGGGAGCTGTTTTTT
TRBJ1-4 | TRBV6-1 | NA | NA | CASSEAQGRNEKLFF | TGTGCCAGCAGTGAAGCGCAGGGTAGGAATGAAAAACTGTTTTTT
TRBJ2-1 | TRBV5-1 | NA | TRBD2 | CASSGGSSYNEQFF | TGCGCCAGCAGTGGCGGGAGTTCCTACAATGAGCAGTTCTTC
TRBJ2-3 | TRBV6-2/TRBV6-3 | NA | NA | CASSPGEGGTDTQYF | TGTGCCAGCAGCCCAGGGGAGGGTGGCACAGATACGCAGTATTTT
TRBJ2-3 | TRBV18 | NA | NA | CASSPLSELTDTQYF | TGTGCCAGCTCACCACTTTCCGAGCTCACAGATACGCAGTATTTT
TRBJ2-3 | TRBV12-3/TRBV12-4 | NA | NA | CASSKGRGTQYF | TGTGCCAGCAGCAAAGGCAGGGGAACGCAGTATTTT
TRBJ1-2 | TRBV19 | NA | TRBD1 | CASSLTGEAYGYTF | TGTGCCAGTAGTTTGACAGGGGAAGCCTATGGCTACACCTTC
TRBJ1-2 | TRBV7-9 | NA | NA | CASSFAGLHYGYTF | TGTGCCAGCAGCTTCGCAGGGTTGCACTATGGCTACACCTTC
TRBJ1-5 | TRBV6-2/TRBV6-3 | NA | TRBD1 | CASSYSGTGSSQPQHF | TGTGCCAGCAGTTACTCCGGGACAGGGTCGTCTCAGCCCCAGCATTTT
TRBJ2-6 | TRBV5-8 | NA | TRBD1 | CASKGAHSGANVLTF | TGTGCCAGCAAGGGGGCCCACTCTGGGGCCAACGTCCTGACTTTC
TRBJ1-2 | TRBV9 | NA | NA | CASSPDAGNYGYTF | TGTGCCAGCAGCCCGGATGCGGGTAATTATGGCTACACCTTC
TRBJ1-6 | TRBV12-3/TRBV12-4 | few | NA | CASSPTPLHF | TGTGCCAGCAGCCCAACACCCCTCCACTTT
TRBJ2-7 | TRBV24-1 | NA | NA | CATREPGHEYEQYF | TGTGCCACCAGAGAACCGGGACATGAGTACGAGCAGTACTTC
TRBJ1-2 | TRBV5-1 | NA | TRBD1 | CASSRGQENYGYTF | TGCGCCAGCAGCAGGGGACAGGAGAACTATGGCTACACCTTC
TRBJ1-1 | TRBV21-1 | NA | NA | CASSEGRGIAEAFF | TGTGCCAGCAGCGAGGGCAGGGGCATCGCTGAAGCTTTCTTT
TRBJ2-2 | TRBV18 | NA | TRBD2 | CASSPRTSGGVNTGELFF | TGTGCCAGCTCACCGCGGACTAGCGGGGGCGTCAACACCGGGGAGCTGTTTTTT
TRBJ1-2 | TRBV30 | NA | NA | CAWDKWGVGGYTF | TGTGCCTGGGATAAATGGGGGGTGGGCGGCTACACCTTC
TRBJ1-1 | TRBV21-1 | NA | NA | CASSSPGQGTNTEAFF | TGTGCCAGCAGCTCCCCCGGGCAGGGGACGAACACTGAAGCTTTCTTT
TRBJ2-3 | TRBV24-1 | NA | TRBD1 | CATSDSTPDRGFNTQYF | TGTGCCACCAGTGATTCGACCCCAGACAGGGGGTTCAATACGCAGTATTTT
TRBJ1-2 | TRBV27 | NA | TRBD1 | CASSKRSQGYGYTF | TGTGCCAGCAGTAAACGATCACAGGGGTATGGCTACACCTTC
TRBJ2-2 | TRBV5-1 | NA | NA | CASSFDLNTGELFF | TGCGCCAGCAGCTTTGACTTAAACACCGGGGAGCTGTTTTTT
TRBJ2-3 | TRBV19 | few | TRBD2 | CASSIAPSGTDTQYF | TGTGCCAGTAGTATCGCCCCTAGCGGGACAGATACGCAGTATTTT
TRBJ2-1 | TRBV5-1 | NA | TRBD2 | CASSYSGSPNEQFF | TGCGCCAGCAGCTATAGCGGGAGTCCGAATGAGCAGTTCTTC
TRBJ1-4 | TRBV3-1/TRBV3-2 | NA | NA | CASSQAGEKLFF | TGTGCCAGCAGCCAAGCGGGGGAAAAACTGTTTTTT
TRBJ1-6 | TRBV27 | few | TRBD1 | CASSSTGQPLHF | TGTGCCAGCAGTTCGACAGGGCAACCCCTCCACTTT
TRBJ1-1 | TRBV24-1 | NA | NA | CATSGGGLNTEAFF | TGTGCCACCAGTGGGGGGGGTTTGAACACTGAAGCTTTCTTT
TRBJ2-6 | TRBV3-1/TRBV3-2 | NA | NA | CASSQDTRQALSGANVLTF | TGTGCCAGCAGCCAAGATACCAGACAGGCCCTCTCTGGGGCCAACGTCCTGACTTTC
TRBJ2-7 | TRBV28 | NA | TRBD1 | CASCPGDRGYEQYF | TGTGCCAGCTGCCCGGGGGACAGGGGATACGAGCAGTACTTC
TRBJ1-4 | TRBV2 | NA | NA | CASLIDSNEKLFF | TGTGCCAGCTTAATAGACAGCAATGAAAAACTGTTTTTT
TRBJ1-3 | TRBV19 | NA | NA | CASRQGGSGNTIYF | TGTGCCAGTAGACAAGGGGGCTCTGGAAACACCATATATTTT
TRBJ2-7 | TRBV30 | NA | TRBD1 | CAWDGQGISYEQYF | TGTGCCTGGGACGGACAGGGGATCTCCTACGAGCAGTACTTC
TRBJ1-6 | TRBV2 | NA | NA | CASDPGSGNSPLHF | TGTGCCAGCGACCCGGGGAGTGGTAATTCACCCCTCCACTTT